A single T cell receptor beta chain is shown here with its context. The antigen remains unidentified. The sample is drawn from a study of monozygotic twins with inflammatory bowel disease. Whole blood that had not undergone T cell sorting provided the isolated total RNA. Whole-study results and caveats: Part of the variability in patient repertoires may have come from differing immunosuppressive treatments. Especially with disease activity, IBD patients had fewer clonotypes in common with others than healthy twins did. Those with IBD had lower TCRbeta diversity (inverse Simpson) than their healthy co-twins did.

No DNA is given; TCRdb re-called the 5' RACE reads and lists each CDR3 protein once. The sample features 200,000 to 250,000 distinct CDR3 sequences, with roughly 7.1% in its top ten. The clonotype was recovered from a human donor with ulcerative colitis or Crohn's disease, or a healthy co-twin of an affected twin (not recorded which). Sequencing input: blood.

The chain's CDR3 is CASSRFTGGTGNTIYF. The chain carries TRBV7-8 and TRBJ1-3; the TRBD1 assignment by TCRdb is unverifiable without DNA. The CDR3 extends over 16 amino acids. Germline CDR1 and CDR2: SGHVS and FQNEAQ.